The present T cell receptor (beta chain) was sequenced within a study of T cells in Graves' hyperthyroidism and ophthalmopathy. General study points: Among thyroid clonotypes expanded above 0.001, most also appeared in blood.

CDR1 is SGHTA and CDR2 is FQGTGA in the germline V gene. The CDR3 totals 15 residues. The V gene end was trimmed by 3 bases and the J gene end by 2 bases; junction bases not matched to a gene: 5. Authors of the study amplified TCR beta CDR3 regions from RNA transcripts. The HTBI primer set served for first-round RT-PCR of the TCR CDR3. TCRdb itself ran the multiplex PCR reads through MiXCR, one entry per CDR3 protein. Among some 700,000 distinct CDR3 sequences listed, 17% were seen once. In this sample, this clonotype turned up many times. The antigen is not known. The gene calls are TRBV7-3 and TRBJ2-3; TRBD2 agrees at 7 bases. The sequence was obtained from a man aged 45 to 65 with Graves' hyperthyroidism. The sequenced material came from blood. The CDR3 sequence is CASSLASGATDTQYF. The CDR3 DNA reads TGTGCCAGCAGCTTGGCCAGCGGGGCCACAGATACGCAGTATTTT.